The 24 T cell receptor beta chains listed next were all sequenced from one sample in a study of blood T cell repertoires in COVID-19. TCRdb's copy holds only in-frame clones and misses some; the assay was immunoSEQ multiplex PCR. The table lists about 250,000 clones, almost 85% of them singletons. Source material: PBMCs or T cells enriched from blood (not recorded which). The receptors come from a woman in her fifties or sixties with acute COVID-19.

V gene TRBV11-3 combines with J gene TRBJ1-6; D ambiguous. This CDR3 has 18 residues. Germline CDR1 SGHNT, CDR2 YENEEA. The V and J ends lost 0 bases and 7 bases respectively, with 19 bases between them. The CDR3 nucleotides read TGTGCCAGCAGCTTAGATGAAGTAGGACTTACGGTGAATTCACCCCTCCACTTT. As protein: CASSLDEVGLTVNSPLHF.

This clone was picked up a small number of times. This chain uses TRBV7-2 with TRBJ1-2; D is unclear. The CDR3 extends over 15 amino acids. Trimming took off 7 bases at V and 4 bases at J, with 19 bases between the two ends. CDR1 and CDR2 (germline): SGHTA, FQGNSA. The CDR3 sequence is CASTAEGAPIYGYTF. The CDR3 nucleotides read TGTGCCAGCACCGCAGAGGGTGCACCGATCTATGGCTACACCTTC.

The rearrangement uses TRBV6-2 or TRBV6-3 and TRBJ2-7; 7 nucleotides align to TRBD2. The germline CDR1 and CDR2 sequences are MNHEY and SVGEGT. The CDR3 consists of 16 residues. Unmatched junction bases numbered 12, after V lost 5 bases and J lost 2 bases. This CDR3 is CASSRGVAHGTYEQYF. The CDR3 region has the DNA TGTGCCAGCAGTCGGGGGGTGGCACACGGGACCTACGAGCAGTACTTC.

This CDR3 reads CAISGDSLKHYGYTF. The CDR3 bases are TGTGCCATCAGTGGGGACAGCCTAAAACACTATGGCTACACCTTC. J is TRBJ1-2 and V is TRBV10-3; 7 bases map to TRBD1. The trim removed 4 bases at V and 3 bases at J, leaving 8 bases unmatched. This CDR3 has 15 amino acids. Germline CDR1 is ENHRY and CDR2 is SYGVKD.

The V and J genes are TRBV5-1 and TRBJ2-3, with 9 positions matching TRBD1. Looked up from germline, CDR1 is SGHRS and CDR2 is YFSETQ. V dropped 3 bases and J dropped 4; count of bases not matched to a gene: 6. This CDR3 comprises 15 residues. CDR3 nucleotide sequence: TGCGCCAGCAGCTACCGGGACAGGGAGGCAGATACGCAGTATTTT. As protein: CASSYRDREADTQYF.

The gene calls are TRBV19 and TRBJ1-1; TRBD1 matches at 7 bases. This CDR3 region has 15 residues. CDR1 is LNHDA and CDR2 is SQIVND in the germline V gene (reference sequence). Trimming took 7 bases from V and 4 from J; bases not matched to a gene: 12. CDR3 DNA: TGTGCCAGTACCGGAGTCGGGCCAGGGGGCACTGAAGCTTTCTTT. It codes for CASTGVGPGGTEAFF.

This clone has a single count. The chain couples TRBV18 to TRBJ1-5; the match to TRBD1 covers 7 bases. Germline V gene lookup returns CDR1 KGHSH and CDR2 LQKENI. V shed 6 bases, J shed 11 bases, and the junction held 10 bases outside the gene matches. The CDR3 covers 13 residues. The CDR3 spells CASSQDRTTAQHF. In DNA form, the CDR3 reads TGTGCCAGCTCTCAGGACAGGACTACGGCCCAGCATTTT.

As for this clone: Within the sample, other DNA sequences also encode this same CDR3. The chain carries TRBV7-9 and TRBJ1-4, with TRBD1 as a possible D gene (6 bases). Germline CDR1 is SEHNR and CDR2 is FQNEAQ (reference sequence). This CDR3 contains 16 residues. With 3 bases removed from V and 0 bases from J, the gap between germline ends came to 11 bases. The CDR3: CASSLRGGATNEKLFF. CDR3 DNA sequence: TGTGCCAGCAGCTTGAGGGGGGGAGCAACTAATGAAAAACTGTTTTTT.

The V and J genes are TRBV15 and TRBJ2-7; the D gene is possibly TRBD1 (6 bases). The germline V gene has CDR1 LNHNV and CDR2 YYDKDF (reference sequence). The CDR3 is 15 residues long. Trimming left V 1 base short and J 2 bases short, with 12 bases between. CDR3 in amino acids: CATSRGQAEAYEQYF. The CDR3, as DNA: TGTGCCACCAGCAGAGGACAGGCGGAGGCCTACGAGCAGTACTTC.

The V gene is TRBV30, the J gene TRBJ2-3, with 10 bases identical to TRBD2. Germline V gene lookup returns CDR1 GTSNPN and CDR2 SVGIG (reference sequence). The CDR3 runs to 15 residues. V shed 0 bases and J 4 bases; nucleotides not matched to a gene: 4. The DNA for the CDR3 is TGTGCCTGGAGTGTAAGCGGGGGGGCCGCAGATACGCAGTATTTT. Residues: CAWSVSGGAADTQYF.

This clone was counted a few times. The chain carries TRBV5-6 and TRBJ2-7, with D perhaps matching TRBD2 (6 bases). Germline CDR1 reads SGHDT; CDR2 reads YYEEEE. The CDR3 covers 13 residues. The V end was cut by 3 bases, the J end by 2 bases, with 9 bases between. Here the CDR3 reads CASSSRLAYEQYF. Written as DNA, the CDR3 is TGTGCCAGCAGCTCCCGACTAGCCTACGAGCAGTACTTC.

The rearrangement joins TRBV5-1 to TRBJ1-6, with 7 bases lining up with TRBD1. V lost 8 bases to trimming and J lost 7 bases; unmatched junction nucleotides: 6. From germline, CDR1 is SGHRS and CDR2 YFSETQ. CDR3 length: 13 residues. The CDR3 nucleotides are TGCGCCAGTAATAGGGACAGCAATTCACCCCTCCACTTT. Its protein product is CASNRDSNSPLHF.

The gene calls are TRBV7-8 and TRBJ2-3; no definite D call. Germline CDR1 SGHVS, CDR2 FQNEAQ. This CDR3 is 17 amino acids long. V was cut by 1 base and J by 1 base, with 15 bases left in between. The CDR3 here is CASSLGVSSLGTDTQYF. CDR3 nucleotides: TGTGCCAGCAGCTTAGGGGTTAGCAGCCTCGGCACAGATACGCAGTATTTT.

V is TRBV3-1 (or the pseudogene TRBV3-2) and J is TRBJ1-4, with D perhaps matching TRBD1 (6 bases). CDR1 and CDR2 from the germline V gene are LGHDT and YNNKEL (reference sequence). V was trimmed by 0 bases and J by 4 bases, leaving 12 bases between them. The CDR3 is 16 amino acids. Here the CDR3 reads CASSQEGGGRNEKLFF. The CDR3 DNA is TGTGCCAGCAGCCAAGAGGGGGGGGGCCGTAATGAAAAACTGTTTTTT.

The rearrangement links TRBV7-2 to TRBJ2-1, with 12 nucleotides matching TRBD2. Germline V gene lookup returns CDR1 SGHTA and CDR2 FQGNSA. The CDR3 is 14 amino acids. The V segment lost 7 bases and the J segment 9 bases; nucleotides outside the gene matches: 7. The CDR3 DNA is TGTGCCAGCACCCTAGCGGGGGGGCCAGGTGAGCAGTTCTTC. Its protein product is CASTLAGGPGEQFF.

Comment on this clone: The same CDR3 can be traced to other DNA sequences in this sample. The V call is TRBV6-4, the J call TRBJ2-3; perhaps TRBD2 as D (6 bases). Trimming stripped 2 bases from V and 0 bases from J, with 6 bases between. The CDR3 runs to 14 residues. Germline CDR1 and CDR2: MRHNA and SNTAGT. CDR3 sequence: CASSDGGSTDTQYF. The CDR3, as DNA: TGTGCCAGCAGTGACGGGGGGAGCACAGATACGCAGTATTTT.

The genes are TRBV6-5 and TRBJ2-7; 9 bases map to TRBD1. The germline V gene encodes CDR1 MNHEY and CDR2 SVGAGI. The V segment lost 6 bases and the J segment 0 bases; nucleotides outside the gene matches: 3. The CDR3 covers 14 residues. The CDR3 is CASRGTGISYEQYF. DNA of the CDR3: TGTGCCAGCAGGGGGACAGGGATCTCCTACGAGCAGTACTTC.

This clone appeared a few times. The genes are TRBV10-3 and TRBJ1-1; TRBD1 matches 11 bases. CDR3 length equals 18 residues. Germline V lookup: CDR1 ENHRY, CDR2 SYGVKD. V lost 3 bases to trimming and J lost 2 bases; unmatched junction nucleotides: 11. Written as DNA, the CDR3 is TGTGCCATCAGTGATATGGGGACAGGGGGAGGATTAAACACTGAAGCTTTCTTT. Translating it yields CAISDMGTGGGLNTEAFF.

This sequence joins TRBV7-6 and TRBJ1-6; D may be TRBD1 (5 bases). CDR3 length equals 13 residues. In germline, CDR1 is SGHVS, CDR2 FNYEAQ. Trimming left V 5 bases short and J 7 bases short, with 9 bases between. The CDR3 spells CASSPRQNSPLHF. The CDR3 DNA reads as TGTGCCAGCAGCCCCCGACAGAATTCACCCCTCCACTTT.

The chain employs TRBV10-2 and TRBJ2-2; 8 bases map to TRBD2. Germline V gene sequence: CDR1 WSHSY, CDR2 SAAADI. This CDR3 has 18 amino acids. Unmatched junction bases numbered 11, after V lost 2 bases and J lost 3 bases. The CDR3: CASSEITAGVWDTGELFF. CDR3 bases: TGCGCCAGCAGTGAGATAACAGCGGGGGTATGGGACACCGGGGAGCTGTTTTTT.

A note on this clone: With a much larger clone just one base away, this may be a read error. The V call is TRBV11-3, the J call TRBJ1-1, with 9 bases fitting TRBD1. Losses at the gene ends were 5 bases for V and 1 base for J; bases not matched to a gene: 2. In germline, CDR1 is SGHNT, CDR2 YENEEA. This CDR3 is 14 amino acids long. CDR3 DNA sequence: TGTGCCAGCAGCCGGACAGGGGCGAACACTGAAGCTTTCTTT. Translation: CASSRTGANTEAFF.

The chain uses TRBV27 and TRBJ2-6; 7 bases map to TRBD1. In germline, CDR1 is MNHEY, CDR2 SMNVEV (reference sequence). The junction had 11 bases not matched to a gene; V was cut back by 5 bases and J by 1 base. This CDR3 is 18 amino acids long. The CDR3 bases are TGTGCCAGCAGTAGAGGACAGGCCTTAGTTTCTGGGGCCAACGTCCTGACTTTC. Translated, it gives CASSRGQALVSGANVLTF. The full variable domain, rest sourced from reference TRBV27 and TRBJ2-6, is EAQVTQNPRYLITVTGKKLTVTCSQNMNHEYMSWYRQDPGLGLRQIYYSMNVEVTDKGDVPEGYKVSRKEKRNFPLILESPSPNQTSLYFCASSRGQALVSGANVLTFGAGSRLTVL.

The chain combines TRBV12-3 or TRBV12-4 with TRBJ1-2; the D gene is possibly TRBD1 (6 bases). This CDR3 spans 13 amino acids. The germline V and J ends were trimmed by 7 bases and 6 bases, with 15 bases remaining between them. The CDR3 loop reads CASNRIGGNGYTF. The DNA for the CDR3 is TGTGCCAGCAACCGAATAGGGGGAAATGGCTACACCTTC.

The V and J genes are TRBV18 and TRBJ1-4, with no clear D. From germline, CDR1 is KGHSH and CDR2 LQKENI. V lost 1 base, J lost 8 bases, and 8 bases lay in between. The CDR3 runs 13 residues. The CDR3 DNA follows: TGTGCCAGCTCACCACGAGGGAGGGAAAAACTGTTTTTT. Amino acids: CASSPRGREKLFF.